This TCR beta chain was found in a study of CD8 T cells in ankylosing spondylitis. Libraries for TCR beta were made by quantitative 5'-RACE with molecular barcodes. TCRdb itself ran the 5' RACE reads through MiXCR, one entry per CDR3 protein. The table records approximately 140,000 distinct CDR3 sequences, roughly 18% of them present only once. The CDR3 has 15 amino acids. The germline CDR1 and CDR2 sequences are SGDLS and YYNGEE. Between the trimmed V and J ends, which lost 4 bases and 4 bases, there was a span of 18 bases. Points on this clonotype: Antigen unknown.

Study results and limitations: Some of the motif variants had earlier been found in reactive arthritis patients' fluid and blood. Ankylosing spondylitis blood seemed to carry a telltale TCR beta motif made of seven or eight highly homologous variants. Reportedly, significant enrichment of disease-linked clones occurred in matched ankylosing spondylitis synovial fluid.

The clonotype was recovered from a male donor with ankylosing spondylitis. This chain connects TRBV9 to TRBJ2-7, with D perhaps TRBD1 (5 bases). The specimen was blood, either unsorted or a sorted T cell fraction (not recorded which). Written as DNA, the CDR3 is TGTGCCAGCAGCCCAGGGCTACTATCTGTTTACGAGCAGTACTTC. Its protein is CASSPGLLSVYEQYF.